This T cell receptor beta chain was identified during a study of vaccination effects on CD4 cells after COVID-19. Background on the study: Samples collected post-vaccine were obtained a median of 72 days after the second dose. Whole-study findings and limits: Late post-vaccination samples showed marked contraction of infection- and vaccine-induced clones.

On this clone: Its antigen is not identified.

In the ViraFEST assay, antigen-specific CD4+ clonotypes were identified by expansion after peptide-pool stimulation. Following 10 days of culture, CD4+ T cells were isolated. Subjects were given two BNT162b2 or mRNA-1273 vaccine doses. IL-2 medium supplanted half the medium on days 3 and 7. The method was immunoSEQ multiplex PCR; TCRdb's version includes in-frame clones alone and lacks a portion of them. Here the sample spans tens of thousands of clones, over 70% being singletons. Deletions cut 2 bases from V and 0 bases from J, with 17 bases between. This CDR3 is built from 19 residues. Germline V gene sequence: CDR1 SGHVS, CDR2 FQNEAQ.

This TCR came from a human donor who received a COVID-19 vaccine. The chain is built from TRBV7-8 and TRBJ2-6; D call uncertain. The material sequenced was CD4+ T cells from PBMCs cultured with HCoV-229E spike peptides, taken after COVID-19 vaccination. The CDR3 spells CASSLFVSRQSSGANVLTF. The CDR3, as DNA: TGTGCCAGCAGCTTATTCGTCAGTCGACAAAGCTCTGGGGCCAACGTCCTGACTTTC.